The 22 T cell receptor beta chains given below trace back to one sample, sequenced in a study of T cell clonotyping in hematopoietic cell transplantation. This sample's time point: recipient sample about 28 days before transplant, after cytoreduction. Profiling relied on immunoSEQ multiplex PCR, and the TCRdb table lists in-frame clones only, not all of them. The profile covers over 9,500 clones, with more than 85% appearing a single time and 13% taken by the ten largest. The specimen was peripheral blood mononuclear cells, collected before stem cell transplant. The source is a woman between 40 and 55 years old with acute myeloid leukemia. Some clones in this sample may be carry-over from other donors' samples.

The chain joins TRBV27 to TRBJ1-3, with a possible D match to TRBD1 (6 bases). The CDR3 is 16 residues long. Trimming removed 5 bases at V and 2 bases at J, with 16 bases between. The V gene's germline CDR1 is MNHEY and CDR2 SMNVEV (reference sequence). The CDR3 region has the DNA TGTGCCAGCAGTAGTACAGGGAGGGCGGCTGGAAACACCATATATTTT. Amino acids: CASSSTGRAAGNTIYF.

The chain links TRBV5-1 to TRBJ2-7, with 10 bases that match TRBD2. Trimming took 1 base from V and 7 from J; bases not matched to a gene: 8. The CDR3 length is 15 residues. The germline gives CDR1 SGHRS, CDR2 YFSETQ. The CDR3 coding sequence is TGCGCCAGCAGCTTGAGTCTAGCGGGAGCGAAGGAGCAGTACTTC. Its translation: CASSLSLAGAKEQYF.

The chain couples TRBV6-4 to TRBJ2-2; D gene ambiguous. Germline V gene lookup returns CDR1 MRHNA and CDR2 SNTAGT. The V end lost 4 bases, the J end lost 4 bases, and 10 bases lay between the germline ends. The CDR3 runs 14 residues. The CDR3 DNA follows: TGTGCCAGCAGTGCCGTATGGGGCACCGGGGAGCTGTTTTTT. This translates into CASSAVWGTGELFF.

The gene calls are TRBV11-3 and TRBJ2-3; D possibly corresponds to TRBD2 (5 bases). Germline loops: CDR1 SGHNT, CDR2 YENEEA. The CDR3 loop spans 16 amino acids. Trimming pared 1 base from V and 0 bases from J, leaving 11 bases between. The CDR3 loop reads CASSLGSRTSTDTQYF. The CDR3 DNA reads TGTGCCAGCAGCTTAGGGTCGCGGACTAGCACAGATACGCAGTATTTT.

This clone is categorized as medium-sized. The chain is built from TRBV10-2 and TRBJ2-2; no firm D call. The germline V and J ends were trimmed by 8 bases and 8 bases, with 12 bases remaining between them. There are 12 residues in the CDR3. Germline values: CDR1 WSHSY, CDR2 SAAADI. The CDR3 sequence: CASRWATGELFF. The CDR3 DNA follows: TGCGCCAGCCGATGGGCCACTGGGGAGCTGTTTTTT.

This chain links TRBV5-4 with TRBJ2-3; 10 positions match TRBD2. This CDR3 comprises 16 residues. The ends lost 3 bases at V and 4 bases at J; junction bases unmatched: 8. Germline loops: CDR1 SGHNT, CDR2 YYREEE (reference sequence). The CDR3 is CASSSRASGSPDTQYF. The CDR3 DNA reads as TGTGCCAGCAGCTCGCGGGCTAGCGGGAGCCCAGATACGCAGTATTTT. Together with reference TRBV5-4 and TRBJ2-3, the CDR3 gives the full variable domain: ETGVTQSPTHLIKTRGQQVTLRCSSQSGHNTVSWYQQALGQGPQFIFQYYREEENGRGNFPPRFSGLQFPNYSSELNVNALELDDSALYLCASSSRASGSPDTQYFGPGTRLTVL.

The chain is built from TRBV19 and TRBJ2-6; D remains unclear. V lost 7 bases and J lost 0, with 22 bases in between. Germline assignment: CDR1 LNHDA and CDR2 SQIVND (reference sequence). This CDR3 region has 19 residues. The CDR3 nucleotides read TGTGCCAGTATCGACCTCAAAACACCCTCTCTCTCTGGGGCCAACGTCCTGACTTTC. Translated, it gives CASIDLKTPSLSGANVLTF. Variable domain in full (rest from reference TRBV19 and TRBJ2-6): DGGITQSPKYLFRKEGQNVTLSCEQNLNHDAMYWYRQDPGQGLRLIYYSQIVNDFQKGDIAEGYSVSREKKESFPLTVTSAQKNPTAFYLCASIDLKTPSLSGANVLTFGAGSRLTVL.

The chain has TRBV5-1 and TRBJ1-5; D not resolved. Germline V gives CDR1 SGHRS, CDR2 YFSETQ. V lost 0 bases, J lost 7 bases, and 5 bases lay in between. This CDR3 has 12 amino acids. CDR3 nucleotides: TGCGCCAGCAGCTTGGAGGGACAGCCCCAGCATTTT. It translates to CASSLEGQPQHF.

This rearrangement joins TRBV7-6 to TRBJ2-2; 7 bases agree with TRBD2. The CDR3 has 13 amino acids. Germline V gene lookup returns CDR1 SGHVS and CDR2 FNYEAQ. V shed 4 bases and J 8 bases; nucleotides not matched to a gene: 4. As DNA, the CDR3 is TGTGCCAGCAGCTGGGGAGGGCCGGGGGAGCTGTTTTTT. As protein: CASSWGGPGELFF.

This clone was seen only a few times. The chain links TRBV2 to TRBJ2-7; 7 positions match TRBD2. Germline V gene sequence: CDR1 SNHLY, CDR2 FYNNEI. This CDR3 has 15 residues. V lost 3 bases and J lost 2; bases outside the gene matches: 7. CDR3: CASSEIAGTTYEQYF. DNA of the CDR3: TGTGCCAGCAGTGAGATAGCCGGGACTACCTACGAGCAGTACTTC.

The CDR3 sequence: CASSTTGELYTF. CDR3 in DNA: TGTGCCAGCAGCACCACAGGGGAACTCTACACCTTC. V gene TRBV5-4 combines with J gene TRBJ1-2, with 7 bases matching TRBD1. After removal of 4 bases from V and 10 bases from J, the junction contained 7 bases not matched to a gene. Germline V gene sequence: CDR1 SGHNT, CDR2 YYREEE (reference sequence). The CDR3 is 12 amino acids.

The rearrangement uses TRBV14 and TRBJ2-5, with unresolved D. Per germline, CDR1 SGHDN and CDR2 FVKESK. The CDR3 covers 14 residues. V was trimmed by 0 bases and J by 4 bases, leaving 9 bases between them. CDR3 protein: CASSQDVPGETQYF. The CDR3 bases are TGTGCCAGCAGCCAAGATGTCCCAGGAGAGACCCAGTACTTC.

The CDR3 DNA reads TGTGCCAGTAGTATAGATGCTAGCGGGAGCTTATCCGGGGAGCTGTTTTTT. Translating gives CASSIDASGSLSGELFF. V is TRBV19 and J is TRBJ2-2; 10 bases match TRBD2. The germline V gene encodes CDR1 LNHDA and CDR2 SQIVND (reference sequence). V shed 0 bases, J shed 6 bases, and the junction held 7 bases outside the gene matches. The CDR3 is made up of 17 amino acids.

In nucleotides, the CDR3 is TGCGCCAGCAGCAAAACAGGGCAATCCTCCTACAATGAGCAGTTCTTC. Translated: CASSKTGQSSYNEQFF. V gene TRBV4-1 combines with J gene TRBJ2-1; weak D call: TRBD1 (6 bases). V shed 5 bases and J shed 0 bases, with 14 bases lying between them. CDR1 is MGHRA and CDR2 is YSYEKL in the germline V gene. CDR3 length equals 16 residues.

The rearrangement links TRBV10-1 to TRBJ2-2; TRBD2 aligns across 15 bases. Germline loops: CDR1 WNHNN, CDR2 SYGVQD (reference sequence). The CDR3 spans 16 residues. The V and J ends lost 5 bases and 7 bases, in that order; junction bases with no gene match: 5. This CDR3 reads CASSQGLAGGIGELFF. CDR3 DNA: TGCGCCAGCAGTCAAGGACTAGCGGGAGGGATCGGGGAGCTGTTTTTT.

The V and J genes are TRBV9 and TRBJ1-1; unclear D gene. V was shortened by 1 base and J by 8 bases, with 12 bases between the two germline ends. This CDR3 is built from 13 residues. Germline assignment: CDR1 SGDLS and CDR2 YYNGEE. CDR3 region: CASSVKFMGEAFF. In DNA form, the CDR3 reads TGTGCCAGCAGCGTAAAATTTATGGGGGAAGCTTTCTTT.

The V call is TRBV5-4, the J call TRBJ1-4; D ambiguous. V lost 0 bases and J 0 bases, leaving 18 bases between the germline ends. The V gene's germline CDR1 is SGHNT and CDR2 YYREEE (reference sequence). The CDR3 extends over 19 amino acids. The DNA for the CDR3 is TGTGCCAGCAGCTTGGGTCCAGGTAGAACCGCTGCAACTAATGAAAAACTGTTTTTT. This gives the protein CASSLGPGRTAATNEKLFF.

The chain employs TRBV27 and TRBJ2-5; D unclear. V gave up 5 bases and J gave up 5 bases, with 12 bases separating them. CDR1 and CDR2 (germline): MNHEY, SMNVEV (reference sequence). The CDR3 contains 13 residues. CDR3 coding DNA: TGTGCCAGCAGTCGGTTTGGGGTGGAGACCCAGTACTTC. It encodes CASSRFGVETQYF.

This chain links TRBV2 with TRBJ1-1, with no clear D. Between the trimmed V and J ends, which lost 6 bases and 1 base, there was a span of 6 bases. This CDR3 comprises 12 residues. Germline V CDR1 and CDR2: SNHLY, FYNNEI. CDR3 nucleotides: TGTGCCAGCAGGATGGAGAACACTGAAGCTTTCTTT. Amino acid sequence: CASRMENTEAFF.

The chain recombines TRBV19 with TRBJ2-2; the D call may be TRBD1 or TRBD2 (5 bases each). V was cut by 6 bases and J by 4 bases, with 18 bases left in between. CDR1 and CDR2 from the germline V gene are LNHDA and SQIVND (reference sequence). The CDR3 has 16 residues. For the CDR3, the DNA is TGTGCCAGTAGCATCATGGGGCGAGGGGTCACCGGGGAGCTGTTTTTT. Translated: CASSIMGRGVTGELFF.

This chain uses TRBV6-5 with TRBJ1-1; D perhaps matches TRBD1 (6 bases). Between the trimmed V and J ends, which lost 0 bases and 3 bases, there was a span of 11 bases. The germline gives CDR1 MNHEY, CDR2 SVGAGI. The CDR3 extends over 15 amino acids. This chain's CDR3 is CASSYSGGADTEAFF. CDR3 sequence (DNA): TGTGCCAGCAGTTACTCAGGGGGGGCCGACACTGAAGCTTTCTTT.

This clone has just one count. The chain employs TRBV29-1 and TRBJ1-5; D uncertain. The CDR3 totals 13 residues. The germline gives CDR1 SQVTM, CDR2 ANQGSEA. The V and J ends lost 3 bases and 5 bases respectively, with 11 bases between them. This CDR3 is CSVEEGRDQPQHF. CDR3 DNA sequence: TGCAGCGTTGAGGAGGGTCGGGATCAGCCCCAGCATTTT.